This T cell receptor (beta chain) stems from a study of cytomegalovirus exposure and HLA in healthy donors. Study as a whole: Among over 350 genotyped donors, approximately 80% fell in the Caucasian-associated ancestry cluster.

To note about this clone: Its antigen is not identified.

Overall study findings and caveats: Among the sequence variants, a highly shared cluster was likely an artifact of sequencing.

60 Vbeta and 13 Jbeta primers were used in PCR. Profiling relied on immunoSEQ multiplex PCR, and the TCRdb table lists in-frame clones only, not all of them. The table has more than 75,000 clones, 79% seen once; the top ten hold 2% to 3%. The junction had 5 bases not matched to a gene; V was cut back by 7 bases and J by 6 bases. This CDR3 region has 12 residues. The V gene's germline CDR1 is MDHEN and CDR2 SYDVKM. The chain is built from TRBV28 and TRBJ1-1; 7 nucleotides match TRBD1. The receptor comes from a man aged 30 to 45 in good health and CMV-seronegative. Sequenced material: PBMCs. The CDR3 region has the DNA TGTGCCAGCAAGGAGGGGGCCGCTGAAGCTTTCTTT. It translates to CASKEGAAEAFF.